The rows below give T cell receptor beta chains drawn from one sample of a study of T-cell memory formation after mild COVID-19. From the 5' RACE reads, TCRdb called clonotypes with MiXCR, one entry per CDR3 protein. The table shows about 250,000 distinct CDR3 sequences, with 15% occurring only once. Source material: PBMCs or a T cell subset sorted from them (not recorded which). Every receptor here comes from an adult woman who had mild COVID-19 (a few samples of this study predate the infection). Cell type and time point are not known. The CDR3 runs from the conserved cysteine through the conserved F or W. A D gene is named only where the DNA matches it firmly. Clone sizes are given selectively: once, few, many, or a class where the clone is expanded.

>TRBV5-5|few|NA|TRBJ2-1
TGTGCCAGCAGCTTGGGGGTAAGTTCCTACAATGAGCAGTTCTTC
CASSLGVSSYNEQFF
>TRBV7-2|NA|NA|TRBJ1-1
TGTGCCAGCAGCTTTACGGGGACCCGTGAGTCCACTGAAGCTTTCTTT
CASSFTGTRESTEAFF
>TRBV29-1|few|TRBD1|TRBJ1-5
TGCAGCTCAGGGACAGGGGGATATAGCAATCAGCCCCAGCATTTT
CSSGTGGYSNQPQHF
>TRBV20-1|NA|NA|TRBJ2-2
TGCAGTGCTAGAGGGAGTAGATCACCGAACACCGGGGAGCTGTTTTTT
CSARGSRSPNTGELFF
>TRBV29-1|NA|NA|TRBJ1-1
TGCAGCGCTCAGACGGACTTAGACACTGAAGCTTTCTTT
CSAQTDLDTEAFF
>TRBV19|NA|NA|TRBJ2-1
TGTGCCAGTAGTGCATCCGGGACCGGGAGCAATGAGCAGTTCTTC
CASSASGTGSNEQFF
>TRBV9|few|TRBD2|TRBJ2-3
TGTGCCAGCAGCGTACAAGGACTAGCGGGGGATACGCAGTATTTT
CASSVQGLAGDTQYF
>TRBV11-3|few|NA|TRBJ2-1
TGTGCCAGCAGCTTAGATCAAGCGCTCGGGAATGAGCAGTTCTTC
CASSLDQALGNEQFF
>TRBV6-5|few|NA|TRBJ1-1
TGTGCCAGCAGTTACTCGGGGGGGAAGAAAGCTTTCTTT
CASSYSGGKKAFF
>TRBV6-2/TRBV6-3|few|TRBD1|TRBJ1-5
TGTGCCAGCAGGCGCACAGGGGGCTTAAGCAATCAGCCCCAGCATTTT
CASRRTGGLSNQPQHF
>TRBV29-1|few|NA|TRBJ2-3
TGCAGCGTCTCCTCTTTGGGAGATACGCAGTATTTT
CSVSSLGDTQYF
>TRBV20-1|NA|NA|TRBJ1-5
TGCAGTGCTAGTGTTACACCAGGGAGCAATCAGCCCCAGCATTTT
CSASVTPGSNQPQHF
>TRBV12-3/TRBV12-4|NA|NA|TRBJ1-2
TGTGCCAGCAGCCGGGGCTCCTATGGCTACACCTTC
CASSRGSYGYTF
>TRBV5-8|few|NA|TRBJ1-1
TGTGCCAGCAGCTTTACGGGGCGTACTGAAGCTTTCTTT
CASSFTGRTEAFF
>TRBV20-1|NA|NA|TRBJ2-3
TGCAGTGTTTGCGGACAGATAAACACAGATACGCAGTATTTT
CSVCGQINTDTQYF
>TRBV5-1|few|NA|TRBJ2-7
TGCGCCAGCAGCTTGGTTGTCGGAGCCTACGAGCAGTACTTC
CASSLVVGAYEQYF
>TRBV20-1|few|NA|TRBJ1-1
TGCAGTGCTAACGCAGATGAAGCTTTCTTT
CSANADEAFF
>TRBV4-1|few|TRBD1|TRBJ1-2
TGCGCCAGCAGCCAAGATCCCGGGACAGACCATCGGAGAGGCTACACCTTC
CASSQDPGTDHRRGYTF
>TRBV20-1|few|NA|TRBJ2-1
TGCAGTGCCTCCGGGCCATCGCGGACAAAAGGCGATGAGCAGTTCTTC
CSASGPSRTKGDEQFF
>TRBV30|few|NA|TRBJ2-1
TGTGCCTGGAGCGGGATGGAGGTATCCTACAATGAGCAGTTCTTC
CAWSGMEVSYNEQFF
>TRBV15|NA|NA|TRBJ1-5
TGTGCCACCAGCAGAGGAGGGGAGGCTAAGAGACAGCCCCAGCATTTT
CATSRGGEAKRQPQHF
>TRBV11-3|NA|TRBD2|TRBJ2-1
TGTGCCAGCAGCTTAGGACTAGCTTCCCATGAGCAGTTCTTC
CASSLGLASHEQFF
>TRBV7-9|NA|TRBD1|TRBJ2-7
TGTGCCACCTCGACAGGGCCCAGCTACGAGCAGTACTTC
CATSTGPSYEQYF
>TRBV20-1|NA|TRBD1|TRBJ2-1
TGCAGTGCTAGACCGCCGGGACAGGGTGAAAATGAGCAGTTCTTC
CSARPPGQGENEQFF
>TRBV20-1|many|TRBD2|TRBJ2-3
TGCAGTGCTAGGGCTAGCGGGAGGGCAAGAGGCACAGATACGCAGTATTTT
CSARASGRARGTDTQYF
>TRBV24-1|NA|NA|TRBJ2-1
TGTGCCACCAGAAGCGGAAGCTCCTACAATGAGCAGTTCTTC
CATRSGSSYNEQFF
>TRBV6-6|NA|TRBD2|TRBJ2-3
TGTGCCAGCATCCCTGGGACTAGCATTAGAGATACGCAGTATTTT
CASIPGTSIRDTQYF
>TRBV20-1|NA|NA|TRBJ2-3
TGCAGTGCTAGAGTCGCGGGGCTCCGTTCTAGCACAGATACGCAGTATTTT
CSARVAGLRSSTDTQYF
>TRBV20-1|NA|TRBD2|TRBJ2-1
TGCAGTGCTAGATCTGTCACTAGCGGGACTTACAATGAGCAGTTCTTC
CSARSVTSGTYNEQFF
>TRBV7-2|few|NA|TRBJ2-1
TGTGCCAGCAGCTACGGGGCTTCACGGGGTGAGCAGTTCTTC
CASSYGASRGEQFF
>TRBV5-1|few|NA|TRBJ2-1
TGCGCCAGCAGCCCGGGGAGCTCCTACAATGAGCAGTTCTTC
CASSPGSSYNEQFF
>TRBV12-3/TRBV12-4|NA|NA|TRBJ2-2
TGTGCCAGCAGTTTACAAGACAGGAACACCGGGGAGCTGTTTTTT
CASSLQDRNTGELFF
>TRBV27|NA|NA|TRBJ1-2
TGTGCCAGCAGTCCGCGCCGGGGGCCGGGCCGGGCCTATTGCTACACCTTC
CASSPRRGPGRAYCYTF
>TRBV27|NA|NA|TRBJ1-2
TGTGCCAGCGCCTTCCGGCAACAGAGGGGCTACACCTTC
CASAFRQQRGYTF
>TRBV12-3/TRBV12-4|few|NA|TRBJ2-2
TGTGCCAGCAGTTCCTCAGGGGCCACCGGGGAGCTGTTTTTT
CASSSSGATGELFF
>TRBV7-2|few|NA|TRBJ2-7
TGTGCCAGCAGTTTTACAGGAGGTGGGATCTACGAGCAGTACTTC
CASSFTGGGIYEQYF
>TRBV19|NA|TRBD2|TRBJ2-1
TGTGCCAGTAGCCTGACTAGCGGGAGTCGCAATGAGCAGTTCTTC
CASSLTSGSRNEQFF
>TRBV20-1|few|TRBD2|TRBJ2-7
TGCAGTGCTAGGTCGGCAGCGGGAGATCGCGACGAGCAGTACTTC
CSARSAAGDRDEQYF
>TRBV20-1|many|TRBD2|TRBJ2-7
TGCAGTGCTAAATGGACTAGCGGGGCCTACGAGCAGTACTTC
CSAKWTSGAYEQYF
>TRBV24-1|few|NA|TRBJ2-7
TGTGCCACCAGTGAGAAAACCTCGGACCGACACGAGCAGTACTTC
CATSEKTSDRHEQYF
>TRBV12-3/TRBV12-4|few|NA|TRBJ2-7
TGTGCCAGCAGTCTGTCCGCCAGCTCCTACGAGCAGTACTTC
CASSLSASSYEQYF
>TRBV28|NA|NA|TRBJ2-2
TGTGCCAGCAGTTTAAGCCGCAGGGGTAATTCTGCCGGGGAGCTGTTTTTT
CASSLSRRGNSAGELFF
>TRBV27|few|NA|TRBJ1-2
TGTGCCAGCAGTTTGAAGGGGGCTAACTATGGCTACACCTTC
CASSLKGANYGYTF
>TRBV29-1|NA|TRBD2|TRBJ2-1
TGCAGCGTGAGCGGGGGGGCAAAGTACAATGAGCAGTTCTTC
CSVSGGAKYNEQFF
>TRBV2|NA|TRBD2|TRBJ2-2
TGTGCCAGCAGTGGGGAGGGTTTCATCACCGGGGAGCTGTTTTTT
CASSGEGFITGELFF
>TRBV2|NA|NA|TRBJ1-1
TGTGCCAGACAGAGTGGACGGAAGAACACTGAAGCTTTCTTT
CARQSGRKNTEAFF
>TRBV12-3/TRBV12-4|NA|NA|TRBJ1-2
TGTGCCAGCAGTTTAGCTGGGTCTGGCTACACCTTC
CASSLAGSGYTF
>TRBV9|few|NA|TRBJ1-4
TGTGCCAGCAGCCCTCGGACTCACGGCTATGAAAAACTGTTTTTT
CASSPRTHGYEKLFF
>TRBV14|few|NA|TRBJ1-4
TGTGCCAGCAGCCCGGGACGTAAGAGGAGTGAAAAACTGTTTTTT
CASSPGRKRSEKLFF
>TRBV7-9|many|NA|TRBJ2-3
TGTGCCAGCAGCGGACAGTCTTACACAGATACGCAGTATTTT
CASSGQSYTDTQYF
>TRBV7-3|NA|NA|TRBJ1-2
TGTGCCAGCAGCTTACCACAGGGACATGGCTACACCTTC
CASSLPQGHGYTF
>TRBV12-3/TRBV12-4|NA|NA|TRBJ1-2
TGTGCCAGCAGTTTCGGGACAACTAACTATGGCTACACCTTC
CASSFGTTNYGYTF